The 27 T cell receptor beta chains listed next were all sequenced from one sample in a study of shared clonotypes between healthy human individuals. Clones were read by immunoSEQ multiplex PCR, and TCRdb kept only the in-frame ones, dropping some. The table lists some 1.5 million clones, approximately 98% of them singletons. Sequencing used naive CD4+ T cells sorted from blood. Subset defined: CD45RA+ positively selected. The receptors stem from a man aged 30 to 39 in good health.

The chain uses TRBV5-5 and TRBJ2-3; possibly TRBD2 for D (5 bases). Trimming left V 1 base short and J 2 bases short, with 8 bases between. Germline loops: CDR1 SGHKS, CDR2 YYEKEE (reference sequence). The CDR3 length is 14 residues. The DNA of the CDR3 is TGTGCCAGCAGCTTGATCGGGGTCACAGATACGCAGTATTTT. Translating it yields CASSLIGVTDTQYF.

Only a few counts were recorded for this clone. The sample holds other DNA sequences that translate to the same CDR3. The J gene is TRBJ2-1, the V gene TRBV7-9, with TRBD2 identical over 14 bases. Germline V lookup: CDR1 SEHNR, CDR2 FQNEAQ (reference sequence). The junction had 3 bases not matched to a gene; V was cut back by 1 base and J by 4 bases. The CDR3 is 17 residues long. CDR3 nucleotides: TGTGCCAGCAGCTTAGGGGGACTAGCGGGAGTTTACAATGAGCAGTTCTTC. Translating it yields CASSLGGLAGVYNEQFF.

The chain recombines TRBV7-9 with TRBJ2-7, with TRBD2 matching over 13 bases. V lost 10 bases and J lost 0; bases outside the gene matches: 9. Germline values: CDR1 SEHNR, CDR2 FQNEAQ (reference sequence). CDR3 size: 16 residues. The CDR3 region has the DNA TGTGCCATCGACTGGGGACTAGCGGGGTCCTCCTACGAGCAGTACTTC. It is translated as CAIDWGLAGSSYEQYF.

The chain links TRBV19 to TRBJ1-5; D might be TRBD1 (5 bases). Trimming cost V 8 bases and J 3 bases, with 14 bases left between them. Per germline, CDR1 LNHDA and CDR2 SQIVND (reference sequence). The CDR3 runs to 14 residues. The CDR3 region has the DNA TGTGCCAGTGGGGCAGCCGTGAACAATCAGCCCCAGCATTTT. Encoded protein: CASGAAVNNQPQHF.

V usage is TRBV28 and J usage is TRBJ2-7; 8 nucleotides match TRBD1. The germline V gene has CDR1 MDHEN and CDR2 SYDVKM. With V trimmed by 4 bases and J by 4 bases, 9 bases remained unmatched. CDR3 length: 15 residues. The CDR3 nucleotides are TGTGCCAGCAGTTCCAACGGACAGGGTTCATACGAGCAGTACTTC. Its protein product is CASSSNGQGSYEQYF.

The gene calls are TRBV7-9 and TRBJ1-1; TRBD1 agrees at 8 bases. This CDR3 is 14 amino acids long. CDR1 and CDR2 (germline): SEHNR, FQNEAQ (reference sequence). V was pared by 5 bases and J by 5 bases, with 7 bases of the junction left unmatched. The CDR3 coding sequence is TGTGCCAGCAGCGACCGGACAGGGACGACTGAAGCTTTCTTT. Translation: CASSDRTGTTEAFF.

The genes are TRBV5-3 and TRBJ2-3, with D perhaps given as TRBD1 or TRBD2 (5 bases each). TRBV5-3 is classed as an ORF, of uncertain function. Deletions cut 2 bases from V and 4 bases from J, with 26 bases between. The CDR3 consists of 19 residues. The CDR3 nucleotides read TGTGCCAGAAGCTTTGGTCCCGGGGACGCCTCGAGGTACGCAGATACGCAGTATTTT. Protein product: CARSFGPGDASRYADTQYF.

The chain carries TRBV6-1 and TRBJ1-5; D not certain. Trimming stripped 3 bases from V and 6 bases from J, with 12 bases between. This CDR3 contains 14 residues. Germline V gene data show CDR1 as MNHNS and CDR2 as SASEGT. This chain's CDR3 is CASSEGGSAQPQHF. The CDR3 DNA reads TGTGCCAGCAGTGAGGGTGGATCAGCTCAGCCCCAGCATTTT.

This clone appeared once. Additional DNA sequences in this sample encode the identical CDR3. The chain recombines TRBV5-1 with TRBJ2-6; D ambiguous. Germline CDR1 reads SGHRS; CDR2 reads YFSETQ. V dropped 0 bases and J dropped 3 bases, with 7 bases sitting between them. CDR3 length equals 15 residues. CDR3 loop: CASSLGVSGANVLTF. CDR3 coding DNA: TGCGCCAGCAGCTTGGGTGTCAGTGGGGCCAACGTCCTGACTTTC.

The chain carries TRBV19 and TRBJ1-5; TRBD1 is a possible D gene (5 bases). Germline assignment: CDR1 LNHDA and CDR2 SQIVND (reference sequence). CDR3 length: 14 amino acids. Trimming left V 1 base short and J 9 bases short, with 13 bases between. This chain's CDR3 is CASSIGMGLGPQHF. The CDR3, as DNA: TGTGCCAGTAGTATAGGGATGGGGCTGGGGCCCCAGCATTTT.

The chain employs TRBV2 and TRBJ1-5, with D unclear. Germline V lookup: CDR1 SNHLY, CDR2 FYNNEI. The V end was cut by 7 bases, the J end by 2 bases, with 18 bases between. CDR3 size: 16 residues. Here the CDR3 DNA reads TGTGCCAGCACGAAATCGCAAGTCGTTGGCAATCAGCCCCAGCATTTT. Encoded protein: CASTKSQVVGNQPQHF. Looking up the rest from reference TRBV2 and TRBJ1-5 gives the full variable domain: EPEVTQTPSHQVTQMGQEVILRCVPISNHLYFYWYRQILGQKVEFLVSFYNNEISEKSEIFDDQFSVERPDGSNFTLKIRSTKLEDSAMYFCASTKSQVVGNQPQHFGDGTRLSIL.

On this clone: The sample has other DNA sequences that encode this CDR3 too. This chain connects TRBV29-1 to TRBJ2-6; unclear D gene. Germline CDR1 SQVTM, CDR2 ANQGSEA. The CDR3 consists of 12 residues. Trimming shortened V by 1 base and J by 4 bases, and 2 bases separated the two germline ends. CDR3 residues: CSVEGGANVLTF. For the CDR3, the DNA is TGCAGCGTTGAAGGCGGGGCCAACGTCCTGACTTTC.

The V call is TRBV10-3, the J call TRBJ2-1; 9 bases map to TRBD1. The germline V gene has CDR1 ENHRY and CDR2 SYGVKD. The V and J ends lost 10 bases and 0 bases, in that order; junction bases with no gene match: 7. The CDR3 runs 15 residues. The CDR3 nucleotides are TGTGCCAGCCGGGACAGGGAGACCTCCTACAATGAGCAGTTCTTC. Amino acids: CASRDRETSYNEQFF.

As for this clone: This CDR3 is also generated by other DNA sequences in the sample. Written as DNA, the CDR3 is TGTGCCAGCTCACCAAAGGGAAACACCATATATTTT. Encoded protein: CASSPKGNTIYF. This chain joins TRBV18 and TRBJ1-3; D gene uncertain. V lost 2 bases, J lost 4 bases, and 3 bases lay in between. Germline values: CDR1 KGHSH, CDR2 LQKENI. CDR3 size: 12 residues.

The CDR3 DNA reads as TGCGCCAGCAGCTTGGGGGACAGAACGTTGAGGAGGGATGGCTACACCTTC. Translation: CASSLGDRTLRRDGYTF. This chain uses TRBV5-1 with TRBJ1-2; 7 bases match TRBD1. The CDR3 extends over 17 amino acids. V lost 0 bases and J lost 6; bases outside the gene matches: 14. Germline CDR1 is SGHRS and CDR2 is YFSETQ. Full variable domain (missing parts from reference TRBV5-1 and TRBJ1-2): KAGVTQTPRYLIKTRGQQVTLSCSPISGHRSVSWYQQTPGQGLQFLFEYFSETQRNKGNFPGRFSGRQFSNSRSEMNVSTLELGDSALYLCASSLGDRTLRRDGYTFGSGTRLTVV.

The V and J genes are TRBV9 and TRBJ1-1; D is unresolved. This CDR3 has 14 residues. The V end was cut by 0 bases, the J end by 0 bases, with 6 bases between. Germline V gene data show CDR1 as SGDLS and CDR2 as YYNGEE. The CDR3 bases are TGTGCCAGCAGCGTAGGGAGTGTGAACACTGAAGCTTTCTTT. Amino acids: CASSVGSVNTEAFF.

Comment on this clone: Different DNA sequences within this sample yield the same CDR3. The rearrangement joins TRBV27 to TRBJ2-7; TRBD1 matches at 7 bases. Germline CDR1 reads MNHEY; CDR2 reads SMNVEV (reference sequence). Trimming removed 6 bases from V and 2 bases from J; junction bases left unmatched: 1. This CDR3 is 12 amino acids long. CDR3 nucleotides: TGTGCCAGCAGGACAGGGACCTACGAGCAGTACTTC. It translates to CASRTGTYEQYF.

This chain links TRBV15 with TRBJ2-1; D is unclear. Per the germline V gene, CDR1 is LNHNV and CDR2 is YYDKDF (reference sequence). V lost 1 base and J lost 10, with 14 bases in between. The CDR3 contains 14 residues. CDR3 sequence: CATSRAVAVPEQFF. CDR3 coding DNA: TGTGCCACCAGCAGAGCTGTCGCGGTTCCGGAGCAGTTCTTC.

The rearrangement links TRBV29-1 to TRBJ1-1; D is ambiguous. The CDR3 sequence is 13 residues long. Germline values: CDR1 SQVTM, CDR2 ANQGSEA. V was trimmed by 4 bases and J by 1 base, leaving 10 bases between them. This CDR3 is CSVGLGRNTEAFF. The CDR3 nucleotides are TGCAGCGTTGGGTTGGGGAGGAACACTGAAGCTTTCTTT.

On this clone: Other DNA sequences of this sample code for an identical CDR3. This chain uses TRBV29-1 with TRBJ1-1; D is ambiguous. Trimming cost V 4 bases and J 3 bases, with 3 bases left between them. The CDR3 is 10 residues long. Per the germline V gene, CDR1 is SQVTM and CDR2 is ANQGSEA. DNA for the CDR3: TGCAGCGTTGTCGACACTGAAGCTTTCTTT. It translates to CSVVDTEAFF.

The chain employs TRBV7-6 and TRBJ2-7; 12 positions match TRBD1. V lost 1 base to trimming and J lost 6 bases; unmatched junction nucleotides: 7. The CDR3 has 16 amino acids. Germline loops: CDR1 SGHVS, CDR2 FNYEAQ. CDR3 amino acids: CASSLGAGTGGFEQYF. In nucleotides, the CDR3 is TGTGCCAGCAGCTTAGGAGCCGGGACAGGGGGCTTCGAGCAGTACTTC.

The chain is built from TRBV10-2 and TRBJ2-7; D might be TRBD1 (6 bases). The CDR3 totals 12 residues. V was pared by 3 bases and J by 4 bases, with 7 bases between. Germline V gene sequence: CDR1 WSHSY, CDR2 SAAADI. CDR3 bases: TGCGCCAGCAGTGAAGGGGGTTACGAGCAGTACTTC. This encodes CASSEGGYEQYF.

CDR3 sequence (DNA): TGCGCCAGCAGCTTAACAGGGGCTGGGAACACTGAAGCTTTCTTT. The encoded protein is CASSLTGAGNTEAFF. The rearrangement links TRBV5-1 to TRBJ1-1, with 7 bases that match TRBD1. The CDR3 consists of 15 residues. Per germline, CDR1 SGHRS and CDR2 YFSETQ. The V gene end was trimmed by 2 bases and the J gene end by 1 base; junction bases not matched to a gene: 5.

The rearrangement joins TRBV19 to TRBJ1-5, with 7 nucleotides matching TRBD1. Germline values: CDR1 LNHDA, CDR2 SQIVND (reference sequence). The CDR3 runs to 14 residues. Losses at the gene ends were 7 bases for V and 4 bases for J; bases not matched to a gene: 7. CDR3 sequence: CASTRDRGNQPQHF. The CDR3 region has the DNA TGTGCCAGTACTCGGGACAGAGGGAATCAGCCCCAGCATTTT.

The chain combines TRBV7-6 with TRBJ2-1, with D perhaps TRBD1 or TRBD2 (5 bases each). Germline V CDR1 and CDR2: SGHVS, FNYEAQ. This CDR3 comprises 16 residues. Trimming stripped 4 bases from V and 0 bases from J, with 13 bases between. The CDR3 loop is CASSSYPGPSYNEQFF. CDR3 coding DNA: TGTGCCAGCAGCTCCTATCCGGGACCCTCCTACAATGAGCAGTTCTTC.

The CDR3 DNA reads as TGTGCCAGCAGCCCGAAGGGGCCCGCGAACACCGGGGAGCTGTTTTTT. This gives the protein CASSPKGPANTGELFF. The chain has TRBV11-3 and TRBJ2-2; a possible D gene is TRBD1 (5 bases). The CDR3 covers 16 residues. V shed 5 bases and J shed 0 bases, with 13 bases lying between them. The germline gives CDR1 SGHNT, CDR2 YENEEA.

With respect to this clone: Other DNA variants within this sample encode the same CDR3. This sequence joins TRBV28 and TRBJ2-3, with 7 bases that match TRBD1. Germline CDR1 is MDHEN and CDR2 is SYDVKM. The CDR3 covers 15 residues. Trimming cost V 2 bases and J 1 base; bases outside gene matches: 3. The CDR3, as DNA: TGTGCCAGCAGTTTACCGCAGGGGGGCACAGATACGCAGTATTTT. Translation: CASSLPQGGTDTQYF.